This T cell receptor beta chain was found in a study of blood T cells in healthy people across ages (dated by TCRdb to the mid-2010s). Looking at the study overall: In model experiments, roughly one uniquely barcoded TCR beta cDNA molecule per two T cells was captured by template switching. Using deep sequencing normalized with unique cDNA molecular identifiers, the study measured how TCR beta repertoire diversity changes with age. Donors were grouped into four age groups: young (average 16 years), middle-aged (under 40), aged (about 59) and long-lived (less than 85). To avoid experimental bias, donors of different ages were randomly spread across the sequencing lanes. The study analyzed two additional independent replicas of 1 million unique cDNA reads from the same blood draw for two donors, one aged 18 to 30 and one aged 80 or older.

Points the paper makes about the study in general: Estimates of total diversity based on one million sequenced T cells were regarded as lower bounds and as underestimates. Observed TCR beta diversity per million T cells fell roughly linearly with age, and a significant reduction was already apparent by age approximately 41. Because profiling used bulk unsorted PBMCs, naive and antigen-experienced compartments could not be compared conclusively. The CMV infection status of donors was not known, potentially confounding age-related changes in expanded clonotypes. A strong correlation was found between observed TCR beta diversity and the percentage of naive T cells measured by flow cytometry. The long-lived group showed more naive CD4+ T cells, fewer expanded clones and increased TCR diversity than the aged group, suggesting age selection.

Systemically healthy Caucasian individuals from Russia, 39 in total and aged roughly 6 to 100 years, were included as donors. Around 10 milliliters of peripheral blood were drawn from each donor into EDTA-treated Vacutainer tubes. PBMCs were isolated by Ficoll-Paque density-gradient centrifugation, with at least 6 million obtained per sample. Trizol reagent was used to extract total RNA from PBMCs, with at least 5 micrograms per sample. For every donor, an aliquot of PBMCs went through flow cytometry to measure the percentages of naive CD45RAhigh/CD27high T cells. With regard to this clonotype: Its specific antigen is unknown. There are no base qualities to consult, and no much larger clone falls within one base.

V is clipped by 8 bases and J by 4 bases, and the sequence between their germline boundaries is 20 bases long. CDR1 LGHDT and CDR2 YNNKEL were looked up in the germline V gene (reference sequence). Measured from the cysteine to the phenylalanine, the CDR3 is 15 residues long. CDR3 DNA only is kept here, 45 bases in frame from base 1. The library came from 5' RACE. TCRdb shows the sequencer as Illumina HiSeq 2500. A second PCR of roughly 7 to 12 cycles was performed with a sample-barcoded 5' primer and a J-beta primer mix. A template-switch 5' adaptor carrying 12 random nucleotides introduced a unique molecular identifier onto each TCR beta cDNA molecule. Each sample yielded at least 3 million CDR3-containing paired-end reads. All of the RNA was converted into first-strand cDNA using the Mint cDNA synthesis kit, with a TRBC-specific oligonucleotide serving as the primer. All cDNA was treated with uracil-DNA glycosylase and then went through a first 18-cycle PCR with the universal primers M1SS and BC2_uni_R. Concerning the study's data processing: Normalization of each sample was performed by random selection of 1 million high-quality reads, each carrying a distinct molecular identifier. Instead of being binned into consensus sequences, reads with shared molecular identifiers were discarded. MiTCR, run with a Q25 quality threshold and the strictest error-elimination algorithm, handled CDR3 identification, clonotype clustering and error correction. Lower-bound total TCR beta diversity was estimated with a nonparametric unseen species model using Euler transformation. TCRdb reran the public reads through fastp at Q25 and MiXCR, keeping productive beta chains. Under each unique CDR3 protein, matching rows form one entry showing the most common genes and DNA. The V and J calls come from TCRdb's annotation, not from the publication. The table for this sample lists some 800,000 distinct CDR3 sequences; around 43% of them were counted only once. In total, the top ten clones hold roughly 18% of the sample.

Material for sequencing was blood. The V and J segments used are TRBV3-1 and TRBJ2-5, with a weak D call of TRBD2 (7 bases match). This TCR came from a man aged 60 to 75 in good health. The DNA sequence is given as TGTGCCAGCGCCCTTGGGGGGGCCTCTCGAGAGACCCAGTACTTC. Its protein is CASALGGASRETQYF.